This TCR beta chain derives from a study of beta chain features in type 1 diabetes. Overall study findings and caveats: Still unanswered here is whether HLA type influences TCRB rearrangement. Shorter templates might be favored by PCR, equally in patients and controls.

This clone was picked up a small number of times. Its antigen is unknown. V was clipped by 0 bases and J by 5 bases, with 10 bases between them. Germline CDR1 is MNHNY and CDR2 is SVGAGI (reference sequence). The CDR3 extends over 15 amino acids. CD4+ naive, central memory, regulatory and stem cell-like memory cells were sorted via CD45RO/CCR7/CD25/CD127/CD95/CD27. As every portion of the isolated RNA was reverse transcribed, the sequencing read expressed TCRB transcripts. Sequencing was performed with immunoSEQ multiplex PCR; in TCRdb, only in-frame clones are kept and a portion is missing. This sample has more than 350,000 clones, with about an eighth found just once.

The receptor comes from a woman aged 18-29 years in good health. The rearrangement uses TRBV6-6 and TRBJ2-2; no definite D call. Sequenced: naive CD4+ T cells from blood. The CDR3 coding sequence is TGTGCCAGCAGTTACTCCGGTCCTTTGACCGGGGAGCTGTTTTTT. Translating it yields CASSYSGPLTGELFF.